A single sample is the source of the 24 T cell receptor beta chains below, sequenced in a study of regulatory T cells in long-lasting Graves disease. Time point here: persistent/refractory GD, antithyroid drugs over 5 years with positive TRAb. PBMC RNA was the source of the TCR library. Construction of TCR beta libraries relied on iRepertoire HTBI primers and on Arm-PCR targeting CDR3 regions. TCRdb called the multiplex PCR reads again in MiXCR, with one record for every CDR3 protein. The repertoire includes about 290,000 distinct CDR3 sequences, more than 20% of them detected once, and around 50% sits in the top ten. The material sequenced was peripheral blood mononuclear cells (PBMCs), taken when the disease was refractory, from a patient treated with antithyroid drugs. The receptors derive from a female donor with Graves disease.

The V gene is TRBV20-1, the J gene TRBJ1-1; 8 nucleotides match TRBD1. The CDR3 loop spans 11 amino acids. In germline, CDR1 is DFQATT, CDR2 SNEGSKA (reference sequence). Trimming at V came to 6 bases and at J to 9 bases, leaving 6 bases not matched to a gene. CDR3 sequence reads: CSAATGGKAFF. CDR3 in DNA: TGCAGTGCCGCAACAGGGGGGAAAGCTTTCTTT.

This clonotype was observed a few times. The CDR3 sequence is CAISDSNQPQHF. CDR3 DNA sequence: TGTGCCATCAGTGACAGCAATCAGCCCCAGCATTTT. V is TRBV10-3 and J is TRBJ1-5; D ambiguous. V was clipped by 3 bases and J by 1 base, with 1 base between them. Germline V gene sequence: CDR1 ENHRY, CDR2 SYGVKD. The CDR3 spans 12 residues.

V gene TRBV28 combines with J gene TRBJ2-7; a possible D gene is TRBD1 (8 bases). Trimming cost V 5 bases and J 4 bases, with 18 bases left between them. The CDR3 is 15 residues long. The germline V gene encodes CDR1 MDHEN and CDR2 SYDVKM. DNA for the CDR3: TGTGCCAGCAGTGGGGGGGGACAGGATATGTACGAGCAGTACTTC. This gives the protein CASSGGGQDMYEQYF.

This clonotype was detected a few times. The CDR3 protein is CASSPQGDEKLFF. For the CDR3, the DNA is TGTGCCAGCTCACCACAGGGGGATGAAAAACTGTTTTTT. This chain uses TRBV18 with TRBJ1-4; a weak D match, TRBD1 (6 bases). The germline V gene has CDR1 KGHSH and CDR2 LQKENI. Trimming cost V 1 base and J 6 bases, with 6 bases left between them. The CDR3 runs to 13 residues. The full variable domain, rest sourced from reference TRBV18 and TRBJ1-4, is NAGVMQNPRHLVRRRGQEARLRCSPMKGHSHVYWYRQLPEEGLKFMVYLQKENIIDESGMPKERFSAEFPKEGPSILRIQQVVRGDSAAYFCASSPQGDEKLFFGSGTQLSVL.

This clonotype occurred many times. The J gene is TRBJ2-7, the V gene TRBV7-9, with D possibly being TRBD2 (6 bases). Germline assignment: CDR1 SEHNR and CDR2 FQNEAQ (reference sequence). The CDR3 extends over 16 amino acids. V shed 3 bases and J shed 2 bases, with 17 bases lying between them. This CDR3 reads CASSFSLGTAAYEQYF. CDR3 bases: TGTGCCAGCAGCTTTAGTCTTGGGACTGCAGCCTACGAGCAGTACTTC.

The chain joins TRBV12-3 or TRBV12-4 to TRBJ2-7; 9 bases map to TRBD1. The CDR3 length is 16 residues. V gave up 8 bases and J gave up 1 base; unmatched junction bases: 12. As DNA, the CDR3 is TGTGCCAGCTCACCACCTGCCGGGACAGGGTCCTACGAGCAGTACTTC. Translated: CASSPPAGTGSYEQYF.

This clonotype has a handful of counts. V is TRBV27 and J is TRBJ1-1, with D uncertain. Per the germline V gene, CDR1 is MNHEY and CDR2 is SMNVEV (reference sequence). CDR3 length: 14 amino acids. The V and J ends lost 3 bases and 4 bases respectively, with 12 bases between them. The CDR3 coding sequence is TGTGCCAGCAGTTTTAGGGCAGGAAGCACTGAAGCTTTCTTT. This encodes CASSFRAGSTEAFF.

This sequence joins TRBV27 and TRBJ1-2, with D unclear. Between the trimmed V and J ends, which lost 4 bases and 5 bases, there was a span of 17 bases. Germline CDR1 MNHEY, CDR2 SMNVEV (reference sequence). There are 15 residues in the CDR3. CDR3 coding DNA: TGTGCCAGCAGTTCGTCTACGTCGGGCCTATATGGCTACACCTTC. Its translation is CASSSSTSGLYGYTF.

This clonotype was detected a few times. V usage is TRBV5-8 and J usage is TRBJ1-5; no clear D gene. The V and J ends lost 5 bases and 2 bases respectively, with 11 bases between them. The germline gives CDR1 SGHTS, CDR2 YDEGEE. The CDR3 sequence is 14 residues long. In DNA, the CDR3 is TGTGCCAGCAGTTGGGGATTGGGCAATCAGCCCCAGCATTTT. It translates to CASSWGLGNQPQHF.

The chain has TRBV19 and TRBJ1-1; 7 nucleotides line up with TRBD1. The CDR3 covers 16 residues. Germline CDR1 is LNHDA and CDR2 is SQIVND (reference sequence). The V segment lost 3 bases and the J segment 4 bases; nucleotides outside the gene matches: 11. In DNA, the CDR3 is TGTGCCAGTAGTATGGCTGGAAGACAGGGTTCCACTGAAGCTTTCTTT. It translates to CASSMAGRQGSTEAFF.

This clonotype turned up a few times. The CDR3 nucleotides are TGTGCCAGCAGCTTAACACCGATGAGTAGTGCACGCACCGGGGAGCTGTTTTTT. It encodes CASSLTPMSSARTGELFF. The chain employs TRBV7-3 and TRBJ2-2; no reliable D call. Germline lookup yields CDR1 SGHTA and CDR2 FQGTGA. The V and J ends lost 0 bases and 4 bases respectively, with 18 bases between them. This CDR3 is built from 18 residues.

The CDR3 DNA sequence: TGTGCCAGCAGCCAACCCTCGGGAGTTGGGGAAAACATTCAGTACTTC. Translating gives CASSQPSGVGENIQYF. V gene TRBV3-1 combines with J gene TRBJ2-4; TRBD2 might be the D (6 bases). The CDR3 covers 16 residues. Germline assignment: CDR1 LGHDT and CDR2 YNNKEL (reference sequence). Trimming cost V 2 bases and J 5 bases, with 16 bases left between them.

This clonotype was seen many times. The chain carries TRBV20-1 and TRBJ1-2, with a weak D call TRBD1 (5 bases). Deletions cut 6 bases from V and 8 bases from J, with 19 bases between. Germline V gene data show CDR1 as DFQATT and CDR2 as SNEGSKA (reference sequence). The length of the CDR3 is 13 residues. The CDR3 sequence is CSAHTGSAYGYTF. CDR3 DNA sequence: TGCAGTGCCCATACAGGTTCCGCCTACGGCTACACCTTC.

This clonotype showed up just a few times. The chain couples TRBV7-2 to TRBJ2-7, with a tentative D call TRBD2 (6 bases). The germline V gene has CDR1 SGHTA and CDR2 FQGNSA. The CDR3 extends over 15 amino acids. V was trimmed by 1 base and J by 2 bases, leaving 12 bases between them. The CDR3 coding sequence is TGTGCCAGCAGCTTAGAGGAGGGGAGAACCTACGAGCAGTACTTC. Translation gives CASSLEEGRTYEQYF.

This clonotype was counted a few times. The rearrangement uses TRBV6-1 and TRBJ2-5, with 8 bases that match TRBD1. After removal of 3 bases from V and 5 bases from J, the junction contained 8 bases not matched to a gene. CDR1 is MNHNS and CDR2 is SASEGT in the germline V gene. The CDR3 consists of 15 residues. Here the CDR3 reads CASSDPRGRVETQYF. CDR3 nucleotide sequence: TGTGCCAGCAGTGACCCCAGGGGGCGCGTGGAGACCCAGTACTTC.

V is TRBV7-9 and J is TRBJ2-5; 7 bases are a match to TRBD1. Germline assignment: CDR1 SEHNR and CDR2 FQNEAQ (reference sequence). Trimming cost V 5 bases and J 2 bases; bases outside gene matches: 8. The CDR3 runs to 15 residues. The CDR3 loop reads CASSPLWTGQETQYF. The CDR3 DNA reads TGTGCCAGCAGCCCCCTCTGGACAGGTCAAGAGACCCAGTACTTC. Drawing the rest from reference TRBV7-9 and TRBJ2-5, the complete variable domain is DTGVSQNPRHKITKRGQNVTFRCDPISEHNRLYWYRQTLGQGPEFLTYFQNEAQLEKSRLLSDRFSAERPKGSFSTLEIQRTEQGDSAMYLCASSPLWTGQETQYFGPGTRLLVL.

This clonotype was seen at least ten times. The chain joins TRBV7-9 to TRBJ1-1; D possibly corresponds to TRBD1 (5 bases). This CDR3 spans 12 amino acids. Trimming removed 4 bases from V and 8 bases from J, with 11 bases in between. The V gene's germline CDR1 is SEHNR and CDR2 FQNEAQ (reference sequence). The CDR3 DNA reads TGTGCCAGCAGCTCGAGACAGTTGGAAGCTTTCTTT. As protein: CASSSRQLEAFF.

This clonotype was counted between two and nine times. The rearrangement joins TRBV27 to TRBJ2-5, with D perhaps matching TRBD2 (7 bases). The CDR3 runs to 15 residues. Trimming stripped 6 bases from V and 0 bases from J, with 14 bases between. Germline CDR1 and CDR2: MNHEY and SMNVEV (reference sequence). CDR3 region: CASRDERDNQETQYF. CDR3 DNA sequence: TGTGCCAGCAGAGATGAGCGGGACAACCAAGAGACCCAGTACTTC.

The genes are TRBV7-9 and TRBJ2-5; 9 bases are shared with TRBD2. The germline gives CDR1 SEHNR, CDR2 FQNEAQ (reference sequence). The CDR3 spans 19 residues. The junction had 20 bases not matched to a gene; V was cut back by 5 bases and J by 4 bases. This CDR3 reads CASSLGDGASGIGGETQYF. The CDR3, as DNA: TGTGCCAGCAGCCTTGGGGACGGGGCTAGCGGGATAGGCGGAGAGACCCAGTACTTC.

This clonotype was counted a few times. CDR3 in DNA: TGTGCCACGCTCCGGGGACCCGGGCCCCAGCATTTT. Protein sequence: CATLRGPGPQHF. V is TRBV24-1 and J is TRBJ1-5; tentative D call: TRBD1 (5 bases). Germline V gives CDR1 KGHDR, CDR2 SFDVKD. CDR3 length: 12 amino acids. Deletions cut 10 bases from V and 9 bases from J, with 15 bases between.

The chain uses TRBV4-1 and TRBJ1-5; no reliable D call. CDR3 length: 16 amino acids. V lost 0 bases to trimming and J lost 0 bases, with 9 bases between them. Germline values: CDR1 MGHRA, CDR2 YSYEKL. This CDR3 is CASSQDPGSSNQPQHF. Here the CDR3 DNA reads TGCGCCAGCAGCCAAGACCCGGGGAGTAGCAATCAGCCCCAGCATTTT.

CDR3 DNA sequence: TGCAGTGCTAGACCCTTTCGCCCCTGGAGGGGGGCGGGCTACGAGCAGTACTTC. This encodes CSARPFRPWRGAGYEQYF. The rearrangement uses TRBV20-1 and TRBJ2-7, with D perhaps TRBD1 or TRBD2 (6 bases each). V lost 2 bases and J lost 3, with 26 bases in between. CDR1 is DFQATT and CDR2 is SNEGSKA in the germline V gene (reference sequence). The CDR3 length is 18 residues.

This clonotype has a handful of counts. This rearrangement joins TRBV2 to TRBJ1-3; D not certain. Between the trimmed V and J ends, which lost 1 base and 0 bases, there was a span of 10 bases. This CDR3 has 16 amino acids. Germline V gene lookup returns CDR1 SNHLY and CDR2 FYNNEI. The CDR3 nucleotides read TGTGCCAGCAGTGAAGAAGGCGGCTACTCTGGAAACACCATATATTTT. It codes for CASSEEGGYSGNTIYF.

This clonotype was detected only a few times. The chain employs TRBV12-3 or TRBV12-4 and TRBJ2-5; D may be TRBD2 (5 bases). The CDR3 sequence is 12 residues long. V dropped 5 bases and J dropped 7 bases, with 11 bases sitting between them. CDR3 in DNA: TGTGCCAGCAGTGGGGAGTGGGGGACCCAGTACTTC. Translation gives CASSGEWGTQYF.